These T cell receptor beta chains were read from a single sample in a study of T-cell reconstitution after alpha-beta-depleted transplantation in children. In TCRdb, the PCR reads were re-called with MiXCR into one record per CDR3 protein. The sample lists approximately 510,000 distinct CDR3 sequences; around 17% were seen once. This material consisted of PBMCs from the stem cell graft donor, taken from the stem cell graft. The receptors originated from a human donor who donated a stem cell graft to a child with acute lymphoblastic leukemia. Each CDR3 is given with its conserved first and last residue. D genes are given only for firm matches. Rows give clone size only sometimes, using once, few, many, or a class for an expanded clone.

V gene: TRBV2; clone size: -; J gene: TRBJ2-1; D gene: -; CDR3 DNA: TGTGCCAGCAGGCCGGGACTGTCCTACAATGAGCAGTTCTTC; CDR3 protein: CASRPGLSYNEQFF
V gene: TRBV30; clone size: -; J gene: TRBJ2-5; D gene: TRBD1; CDR3 DNA: TGTGCCTGGAGTGTAGCCAGGGGGGAGACCCAGTACTTC; CDR3 protein: CAWSVARGETQYF
V gene: TRBV28; clone size: -; J gene: TRBJ2-7; D gene: -; CDR3 DNA: TGTGCCAGCAGTTTTCTCCTCCGGATGTATGGAGGCTACGAGCAGTACTTC; CDR3 protein: CASSFLLRMYGGYEQYF
V gene: TRBV5-5; clone size: -; J gene: TRBJ2-3; D gene: -; CDR3 DNA: TGTGCCAGCAGCTCCCGGCGCAGGGGGGGCACAGATACGCAGTATTTT; CDR3 protein: CASSSRRRGGTDTQYF
V gene: TRBV4-1; clone size: -; J gene: TRBJ2-7; D gene: TRBD2; CDR3 DNA: TGCGCCAGCAGCCAAGTTTGGGCGGCTAGCGGGAGCGACGAGCAGTACTTC; CDR3 protein: CASSQVWAASGSDEQYF
V gene: TRBV7-9; clone size: few; J gene: TRBJ2-7; D gene: TRBD2; CDR3 DNA: TGTGCCAGCAGCATAGGGACTAGCGGGAGTATCTACGAGCAGTACTTC; CDR3 protein: CASSIGTSGSIYEQYF
V gene: TRBV3-1; clone size: -; J gene: TRBJ1-2; D gene: -; CDR3 DNA: TGTGCCAGCAGCCAATCGATTGACTATGGCTACACCTTC; CDR3 protein: CASSQSIDYGYTF
V gene: TRBV11-1; clone size: few; J gene: TRBJ2-1; D gene: TRBD2; CDR3 DNA: TGTGCCAGCAGCTTAGTAGGCTTCGGAGCGGGAGTAGGGAACAATGAGCAGTTCTTC; CDR3 protein: CASSLVGFGAGVGNNEQFF
V gene: TRBV20-1; clone size: few; J gene: TRBJ2-1; D gene: TRBD2; CDR3 DNA: TGCAGTGCTAGCGGACTAGCGGGAGGGCCGTCCTGGGAGCAGTTCTTC; CDR3 protein: CSASGLAGGPSWEQFF
V gene: TRBV25-1; clone size: many; J gene: TRBJ2-7; D gene: -; CDR3 DNA: TGTGCCAGCAGACCTGATGGCCAGGCACCCTCCTACGAGCAGTACTTC; CDR3 protein: CASRPDGQAPSYEQYF
V gene: TRBV5-1; clone size: few; J gene: TRBJ2-1; D gene: -; CDR3 DNA: TGCGCCAGCAGCTTCAGTTTATCGCAGGGGTACAATGAGCAGTTCTTC; CDR3 protein: CASSFSLSQGYNEQFF
V gene: TRBV20-1; clone size: few; J gene: TRBJ2-4; D gene: -; CDR3 DNA: TGCAGTGCTAGAGATTCTCCCAGGGCCTTTCAGTACTTC; CDR3 protein: CSARDSPRAFQYF
V gene: TRBV11-1; clone size: few; J gene: TRBJ2-1; D gene: TRBD2; CDR3 DNA: TGTGCCAGCAGCTTAGCTTTTTATGGACTAGCGGGAGGGCCTGGAGATGAGCAGTTCTTC; CDR3 protein: CASSLAFYGLAGGPGDEQFF
V gene: TRBV12-3/TRBV12-4; clone size: -; J gene: TRBJ1-2; D gene: -; CDR3 DNA: TGTGCCAGCAGTTTCAGCCCTCCTGGCTACACCTTC; CDR3 protein: CASSFSPPGYTF
V gene: TRBV5-6; clone size: -; J gene: TRBJ2-7; D gene: -; CDR3 DNA: TGTGCCAGCAGCTTGCCATCCCGTTATTCCTACGAGCAGTACTTC; CDR3 protein: CASSLPSRYSYEQYF
V gene: TRBV7-8; clone size: few; J gene: TRBJ2-3; D gene: TRBD2; CDR3 DNA: TGTGCCAGCAGCTTAGTGGTGGGACTAGCGTTGGTAGATACGCAGTATTTT; CDR3 protein: CASSLVVGLALVDTQYF
V gene: TRBV6-2/TRBV6-3; clone size: -; J gene: TRBJ2-7; D gene: TRBD1; CDR3 DNA: TGTGCCAGCAGTAAAGCTGGGACAGGGGGCTACGAGCAGTACTTC; CDR3 protein: CASSKAGTGGYEQYF
V gene: TRBV12-3/TRBV12-4; clone size: -; J gene: TRBJ2-7; D gene: -; CDR3 DNA: TGTGCCAGCAGTTTACTAGGGAGGTTCCACGAGCAGTACTTC; CDR3 protein: CASSLLGRFHEQYF
V gene: TRBV6-1; clone size: -; J gene: TRBJ2-3; D gene: -; CDR3 DNA: TGTGCCAGCAAGGAGGGCAACGACGCAGATACGCAGTATTTT; CDR3 protein: CASKEGNDADTQYF
V gene: TRBV5-4; clone size: -; J gene: TRBJ2-3; D gene: -; CDR3 DNA: TGTGCCAGCAGCCGCGCCGTGGGAACAGATACGCAGTATTTT; CDR3 protein: CASSRAVGTDTQYF
V gene: TRBV20-1; clone size: few; J gene: TRBJ1-1; D gene: -; CDR3 DNA: TGCAGTGCTAGAGAGGACAGTCCGAACACTGAAGCTTTCTTT; CDR3 protein: CSAREDSPNTEAFF
V gene: TRBV12-3/TRBV12-4; clone size: -; J gene: TRBJ1-6; D gene: -; CDR3 DNA: TGTGCCAGCAGTTGGGGGAATTCACCCCTCCACTTT; CDR3 protein: CASSWGNSPLHF
V gene: TRBV6-2/TRBV6-3; clone size: few; J gene: TRBJ2-1; D gene: -; CDR3 DNA: TGTGCCAGCAGTTACTCGCTCTACAATGAGCAGTTCTTC; CDR3 protein: CASSYSLYNEQFF
V gene: TRBV27; clone size: -; J gene: TRBJ2-1; D gene: TRBD2; CDR3 DNA: TGTGCCAGCAGCCGTTTTGGAGGGACTAGCGGGGGGGCGGGGGAGCAGTTCTTC; CDR3 protein: CASSRFGGTSGGAGEQFF
V gene: TRBV5-6; clone size: -; J gene: TRBJ1-1; D gene: TRBD1; CDR3 DNA: TGTGCCAGCAGCTTGTCATTTCGATTGGGACAGGGTTTAGTCACTGAAGCTTTCTTT; CDR3 protein: CASSLSFRLGQGLVTEAFF
V gene: TRBV11-2; clone size: -; J gene: TRBJ2-2; D gene: -; CDR3 DNA: TGTGCCAGCAGCTCACCTACACGACTAGCGAACACCGGGGAGCTGTTTTTT; CDR3 protein: CASSSPTRLANTGELFF
V gene: TRBV20-1; clone size: few; J gene: TRBJ2-7; D gene: -; CDR3 DNA: TGCAGTGCCCCTAGACTAGGCGCCTACGAGCAGTACTTC; CDR3 protein: CSAPRLGAYEQYF
V gene: TRBV13; clone size: -; J gene: TRBJ2-1; D gene: -; CDR3 DNA: TGTGCCAGCAGCTTATGGGGCGATGAGCAGTTCTTC; CDR3 protein: CASSLWGDEQFF
V gene: TRBV28; clone size: few; J gene: TRBJ2-7; D gene: -; CDR3 DNA: TGTGCCAGCAGCTCCGGGACGGAGCAGTACTTC; CDR3 protein: CASSSGTEQYF
V gene: TRBV12-3/TRBV12-4; clone size: -; J gene: TRBJ2-7; D gene: TRBD2; CDR3 DNA: TGTGCCAGCAGCCCGCGGACTAGCGGGATAAAGTCCTACGAGCAGTACTTC; CDR3 protein: CASSPRTSGIKSYEQYF
V gene: TRBV5-1; clone size: few; J gene: TRBJ2-2; D gene: -; CDR3 DNA: TGCGCCAGCAGCAGGGGACTGAACACCGGGGAGCTGTTTTTT; CDR3 protein: CASSRGLNTGELFF
V gene: TRBV5-1; clone size: few; J gene: TRBJ2-1; D gene: TRBD1; CDR3 DNA: TGCGCCAGCAGCTCAAGGACAGGGGCCGACGAGCAGTTCTTC; CDR3 protein: CASSSRTGADEQFF
V gene: TRBV7-3; clone size: many; J gene: TRBJ2-2; D gene: -; CDR3 DNA: TGTGCCAGCAGGGCCGGGGCCTCGGGTACCGGGGAGCTGTTTTTT; CDR3 protein: CASRAGASGTGELFF
V gene: TRBV20-1; clone size: -; J gene: TRBJ2-3; D gene: -; CDR3 DNA: TGCAGTGCCATCCGGGGCACAGATACGCAGTATTTT; CDR3 protein: CSAIRGTDTQYF
V gene: TRBV11-1; clone size: few; J gene: TRBJ2-1; D gene: TRBD2; CDR3 DNA: TGTGCCAGCAGCTTCCCGCCGGGACTAGCGTCCCTCAGCTCCTACAATGAGCAGTTCTTC; CDR3 protein: CASSFPPGLASLSSYNEQFF
V gene: TRBV20-1; clone size: few; J gene: TRBJ2-1; D gene: TRBD2; CDR3 DNA: TGCAGTGCCCAGCGGGAGGGGGCCTACAATGAGCAGTTCTTC; CDR3 protein: CSAQREGAYNEQFF
V gene: TRBV4-2; clone size: -; J gene: TRBJ2-2; D gene: -; CDR3 DNA: TGTGCCAGCAGCCCCCCTGACTCCCTTAGGGTGGTCACCGGGGACCTGTTTTTT; CDR3 protein: CASSPPDSLRVVTGDLFF
V gene: TRBV6-2/TRBV6-3; clone size: -; J gene: TRBJ1-2; D gene: TRBD1; CDR3 DNA: TGTGCCAGCAGTTACTCCAGGGGGGTGAGGTTGGAGAAAAGGGACTATGGCTACACCTTC; CDR3 protein: CASSYSRGVRLEKRDYGYTF
V gene: TRBV5-1; clone size: -; J gene: TRBJ2-7; D gene: TRBD1; CDR3 DNA: TGCGCCAGCAGCTCGGGACAGGCAGCATTTGAGCAGTACTTC; CDR3 protein: CASSSGQAAFEQYF